Sequencing of this TCR beta chain was carried out in a study of control samples from healthy donors and cancer patients. The J segment lost 4 bases and the V segment lost 4 bases, leaving 2 bases of the junction unmatched. Germline V gene lookup returns CDR1 LNHDA and CDR2 SQIVND (reference sequence). This CDR3 has 15 residues. The table came from immunoSEQ multiplex PCR; TCRdb's copy has only in-frame clones and leaves some out. This sample's clone table lists roughly 200,000 clones. The TCR sequence derives from a woman in her twenties or thirties in good health. The material sequenced was blood. The chain is built from TRBV19 and TRBJ2-3, with 13 bases that match TRBD2. The CDR3 here is CASSTLAGGPDTQYF. The CDR3 coding sequence is TGTGCCAGTAGTACACTAGCGGGGGGGCCAGATACGCAGTATTTT.